Below, 18 T cell receptor beta chains from the same sample are listed, as sequenced in a study of blood T cell repertoires in COVID-19. Assay: immunoSEQ multiplex PCR; the TCRdb copy retains only in-frame clones and omits some. The table lists about 140,000 clones, around 83% of them singletons, with 8.9% in the top ten. Sequences were obtained from peripheral blood. The receptors were gathered from a man younger than 45 with COVID-19, enrolled during active disease.

This sequence joins TRBV28 and TRBJ2-6; D is uncertain. The CDR3 is 16 residues long. With 4 bases removed from V and 0 bases from J, the gap between germline ends came to 10 bases. Germline V gives CDR1 MDHEN, CDR2 SYDVKM. The CDR3, as DNA: TGTGCCAGCAGTTCCCCGAGGTACTCTGGGGCCAACGTCCTGACTTTC. Translated: CASSSPRYSGANVLTF.

The V gene is TRBV27, the J gene TRBJ1-2; D unresolved. Trimming cost V 4 bases and J 4 bases, with 16 bases left between them. Germline values: CDR1 MNHEY, CDR2 SMNVEV (reference sequence). CDR3 length: 15 residues. In nucleotides, the CDR3 is TGTGCCAGCAGTTGGGCTGCCGGCAGTTCCTATGGCTACACCTTC. Translation gives CASSWAAGSSYGYTF.

V gene TRBV21-1 combines with J gene TRBJ2-1; no DNA check was done on the table's D call, TRBD2. TRBV21-1 counts as a pseudogene. This CDR3 has 14 residues. DNA of the CDR3: TGTGCCAGCAGCAAAACTAGCGGAAACAATGAGCAGTTCTTC. Encoded protein: CASSKTSGNNEQFF.

This chain links TRBV29-1 with TRBJ2-1; unclear D gene. From germline, CDR1 is SQVTM and CDR2 ANQGSEA. The CDR3 is 12 amino acids. V lost 3 bases, J lost 3 bases, and 6 bases lay in between. Here the CDR3 DNA reads TGCAGCGTTGATTCCAGCTACAATGAGCAGTTCTTC. Its protein product is CSVDSSYNEQFF.

The rearrangement joins TRBV28 to TRBJ2-5; D possibly corresponds to TRBD2 (6 bases). Germline assignment: CDR1 MDHEN and CDR2 SYDVKM. The ends were cut back, 3 bases at V and 0 bases at J, with 11 bases in the middle. There are 15 residues in the CDR3. Here the CDR3 DNA reads TGTGCCAGCAGTTTTGGTCGGGGGTACCAAGAGACCCAGTACTTC. It is translated as CASSFGRGYQETQYF. Variable domain in full (rest from reference TRBV28 and TRBJ2-5): DVKVTQSSRYLVKRTGEKVFLECVQDMDHENMFWYRQDPGLGLRLIYFSYDVKMKEKGDIPEGYSVSREKKERFSLILESASTNQTSMYLCASSFGRGYQETQYFGPGTRLLVL.

V usage is TRBV7-2 and J usage is TRBJ2-2, with 9 bases matching TRBD2. This CDR3 is built from 16 residues. Losses at the gene ends were 5 bases for V and 0 bases for J; bases not matched to a gene: 4. Germline CDR1 and CDR2: SGHTA and FQGNSA. The CDR3 loop is CASSTLAGPNTGELFF. The DNA of the CDR3 is TGTGCCAGCAGCACGCTAGCGGGACCGAACACCGGGGAGCTGTTTTTT. Drawing the rest from reference TRBV7-2 and TRBJ2-2, the complete variable domain is GAGVSQSPSNKVTEKGKDVELRCDPISGHTALYWYRQSLGQGLEFLIYFQGNSAPDKSGLPSDRFSAERTGGSVSTLTIQRTQQEDSAVYLCASSTLAGPNTGELFFGEGSRLTVL.

The chain is built from TRBV10-1 and TRBJ2-4, with TRBD1 identical over 8 bases. Per germline, CDR1 WNHNN and CDR2 SYGVQD (reference sequence). Trimming took 4 bases from V and 1 from J; bases not matched to a gene: 3. This CDR3 is 15 amino acids long. In DNA, the CDR3 is TGCGCCAGCAGTGCTCACAGGGGGGCCAAAAACATTCAGTACTTC. Its translation is CASSAHRGAKNIQYF.

The chain is built from TRBV9 and TRBJ2-3; 10 bases agree with TRBD2. CDR3 length: 15 amino acids. Germline lookup yields CDR1 SGDLS and CDR2 YYNGEE. V was clipped by 2 bases and J by 5 bases; unmatched bases: 5. The CDR3 region has the DNA TGTGCCAGCAGCGTCCTCGGACTAGCGGAAGATACGCAGTATTTT. Its protein is CASSVLGLAEDTQYF.

This chain links TRBV28 with TRBJ1-1, with TRBD1 matching over 7 bases. Germline V gives CDR1 MDHEN, CDR2 SYDVKM. The CDR3 runs 16 residues. V trimming: 3 bases; J trimming: 0 bases; junction bases outside the gene matches: 7. CDR3 in DNA: TGTGCCAGCAGTTTGGGGCGGACAGGTTTGAACACTGAAGCTTTCTTT. Translated, it gives CASSLGRTGLNTEAFF.

The V gene is TRBV11-1, the J gene TRBJ2-7, with D possibly being TRBD2 (5 bases). This CDR3 comprises 12 residues. Germline loops: CDR1 SGHAT, CDR2 FQDESV (reference sequence). Trimming removed 8 bases at V and 7 bases at J, with 15 bases between. The CDR3 spells CASGKGRGEQYF. The CDR3 DNA is TGTGCCAGCGGCAAAGGGAGAGGGGAGCAGTACTTC.

This clone was seen more than once but under ten times. The J gene is TRBJ1-6, the V gene TRBV6-1, with D possibly being TRBD1 (5 bases). The V end lost 1 base, the J end lost 7 bases, and 14 bases lay between the germline ends. CDR1 and CDR2 (germline): MNHNS, SASEGT. There are 16 residues in the CDR3. Written as DNA, the CDR3 is TGTGCCAGCAGTGAAGGCCCCGGGGGACCCAATTCACCCCTCCACTTT. This translates into CASSEGPGGPNSPLHF.

The CDR3 DNA is TGTGCCAGCAGTGACCCTCCTAGCGCTGAGCAGTTCTTC. It specifies CASSDPPSAEQFF. The genes are TRBV6-2 or TRBV6-3 and TRBJ2-1; tentative D call: TRBD2 (6 bases). The length of the CDR3 is 13 residues. Germline-derived CDR1 and CDR2 are MNHEY and SVGEGT. Trimming left V 5 bases short and J 9 bases short, with 14 bases between.

This sequence joins TRBV2 and TRBJ2-1, with a tentative D call TRBD2 (6 bases). The CDR3 extends over 11 amino acids. Per the germline V gene, CDR1 is SNHLY and CDR2 is FYNNEI. V gave up 2 bases and J gave up 16 bases, with 12 bases separating them. As DNA, the CDR3 is TGTGCCAGCAGTGAAAAACTAGCTATCTTCTTC. As protein: CASSEKLAIFF.

V and J are TRBV7-9 and TRBJ1-1, with D uncertain. CDR1 and CDR2 from the germline V gene are SEHNR and FQNEAQ (reference sequence). CDR3 length: 12 amino acids. V was cut by 1 base and J by 5 bases, with 5 bases left in between. The CDR3 region is CASSLVRTEAFF. The DNA for the CDR3 is TGTGCCAGCAGCTTAGTTCGGACTGAAGCTTTCTTT. The variable domain in full, with the rest retrieved from reference TRBV7-9 and TRBJ1-1, is DTGVSQNPRHKITKRGQNVTFRCDPISEHNRLYWYRQTLGQGPEFLTYFQNEAQLEKSRLLSDRFSAERPKGSFSTLEIQRTEQGDSAMYLCASSLVRTEAFFGQGTRLTVV.

J is TRBJ2-7 and V is TRBV5-4; weak D call: TRBD2 (6 bases). Germline V gene data show CDR1 as SGHNT and CDR2 as YYREEE (reference sequence). V was clipped by 0 bases and J by 6 bases, with 16 bases between them. The CDR3 runs to 15 residues. CDR3 sequence reads: CASSLVAGSGGEQYF. In nucleotides, the CDR3 is TGTGCCAGCAGCTTGGTGGCGGGGTCCGGGGGCGAGCAGTACTTC. The full variable domain, its missing parts supplied by reference TRBV5-4 and TRBJ2-7, is ETGVTQSPTHLIKTRGQQVTLRCSSQSGHNTVSWYQQALGQGPQFIFQYYREEENGRGNFPPRFSGLQFPNYSSELNVNALELDDSALYLCASSLVAGSGGEQYFGPGTRLTVT.

J is TRBJ1-2 and V is TRBV28; D might be TRBD1 (5 bases). V lost 4 bases, J lost 8 bases, and 11 bases lay in between. CDR1 and CDR2 (germline): MDHEN, SYDVKM. The CDR3 contains 12 residues. Here the CDR3 reads CASSSGGLGYTF. The CDR3 DNA sequence: TGTGCCAGCAGTTCGGGGGGATTAGGCTACACCTTC.

The rearrangement joins TRBV2 to TRBJ2-3; 8 bases fit TRBD2. CDR1 is SNHLY and CDR2 is FYNNEI in the germline V gene. V lost 6 bases and J lost 8; bases outside the gene matches: 7. This CDR3 has 13 residues. CDR3 coding DNA: TGTGCCAGCAGCACGGGAGGGAAGGGTACGCAGTATTTT. It yields the protein CASSTGGKGTQYF.

The rearrangement joins TRBV19 to TRBJ2-7, with 7 bases that match TRBD1. The CDR3 runs 15 residues. Germline CDR1 is LNHDA and CDR2 is SQIVND (reference sequence). Trimming cost V 5 bases and J 1 base; bases outside gene matches: 8. In DNA, the CDR3 is TGTGCCAGTAGTGTCGGGACAGTCGCGTCCTACGAGCAGTACTTC. Amino acid sequence: CASSVGTVASYEQYF.